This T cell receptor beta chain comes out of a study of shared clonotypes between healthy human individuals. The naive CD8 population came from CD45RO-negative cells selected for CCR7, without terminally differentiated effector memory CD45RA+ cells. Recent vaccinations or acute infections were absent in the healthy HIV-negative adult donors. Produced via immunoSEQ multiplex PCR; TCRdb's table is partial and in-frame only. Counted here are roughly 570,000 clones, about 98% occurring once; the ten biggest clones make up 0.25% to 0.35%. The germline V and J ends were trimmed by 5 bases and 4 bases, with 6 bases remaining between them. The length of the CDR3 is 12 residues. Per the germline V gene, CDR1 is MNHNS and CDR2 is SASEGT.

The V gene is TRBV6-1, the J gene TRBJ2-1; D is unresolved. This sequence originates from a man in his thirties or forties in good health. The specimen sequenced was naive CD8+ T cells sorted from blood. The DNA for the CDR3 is TGTGCCAGCAGTCCCCCGTACAATGAGCAGTTCTTC. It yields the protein CASSPPYNEQFF.